The subject of this entry is one T cell receptor (beta chain). Its antigen remains unknown. This sample is part of a study of Ad26.COV2.S vaccination and SARS-CoV-2 variants. At the level of the study: Once or twice, 56 days apart, Ad26.COV2.S was delivered intramuscularly. General study findings and limits: Those who received vaccine or placebo ended up with similar non-spike TCR breadth.

Germline CDR1 SGHVS, CDR2 FQNEAQ. The CDR3 is made up of 13 amino acids. Losses at the gene ends were 5 bases for V and 7 bases for J; bases not matched to a gene: 8. As for treatment: about 20 received Ad26.COV2.S at low or high dose, single or two shots; about 5 received placebo; per-sample allocation not given. After the first vaccine or placebo injection, samples were drawn on day 63. Wuhan-strain SARS-CoV-2 spike was expressed by the Ad26 vector that made up the vaccine. The data were produced by immunoSEQ multiplex PCR, yet TCRdb's version contains in-frame clones alone and is incomplete. The table records 300,000 to 500,000 clones, more than 85% of them present only once.

The sequence derives from a person between 18 and 59 years old who received the Ad26.COV2.S COVID-19 vaccine or a placebo. The input for sequencing was peripheral blood, taken in a trial of Ad26.COV2.S vaccine versus placebo. This chain connects TRBV7-8 to TRBJ2-7; 7 bases agree with TRBD1. DNA for the CDR3: TGTGCCAGCAGCCCGGGACAGCTTCAAGAGCAGTACTTC. Encoded protein: CASSPGQLQEQYF.